This T cell receptor beta chain stems from a study of cytomegalovirus exposure and HLA in healthy donors. Study-level findings and limits: Previous analysis showed most TCR beta V segments were productive about 87% or about 30% of the time. Likely technical artifact: a cluster of highly shared sequence variants. An ancestry cluster, one associated with Asian ancestry, reportedly showed fewer N-insertions than the roughly 700-donor mean in a later analysis.

Regarding this clone: Its specificity is unknown.

Primers for the PCR totalled 60 Vbeta and 13 Jbeta. The method was immunoSEQ multiplex PCR; TCRdb's version includes in-frame clones alone and lacks a portion of them. This repertoire includes 45,000 or so clones. Healthy people donating bone marrow made up the donors. Trimming left V 3 bases short and J 2 bases short, with 8 bases between. From germline, CDR1 is LGHNT and CDR2 FRNRAP. This CDR3 has 13 amino acids. J is TRBJ2-7 and V is TRBV12-5; no reliable D call. The clonotype was recovered from a male donor in good health and CMV-seronegative. Source material: PBMCs. The CDR3 protein is CASGFPRAYEQYF. The CDR3 DNA is TGTGCTAGTGGTTTTCCCCGCGCCTACGAGCAGTACTTC.